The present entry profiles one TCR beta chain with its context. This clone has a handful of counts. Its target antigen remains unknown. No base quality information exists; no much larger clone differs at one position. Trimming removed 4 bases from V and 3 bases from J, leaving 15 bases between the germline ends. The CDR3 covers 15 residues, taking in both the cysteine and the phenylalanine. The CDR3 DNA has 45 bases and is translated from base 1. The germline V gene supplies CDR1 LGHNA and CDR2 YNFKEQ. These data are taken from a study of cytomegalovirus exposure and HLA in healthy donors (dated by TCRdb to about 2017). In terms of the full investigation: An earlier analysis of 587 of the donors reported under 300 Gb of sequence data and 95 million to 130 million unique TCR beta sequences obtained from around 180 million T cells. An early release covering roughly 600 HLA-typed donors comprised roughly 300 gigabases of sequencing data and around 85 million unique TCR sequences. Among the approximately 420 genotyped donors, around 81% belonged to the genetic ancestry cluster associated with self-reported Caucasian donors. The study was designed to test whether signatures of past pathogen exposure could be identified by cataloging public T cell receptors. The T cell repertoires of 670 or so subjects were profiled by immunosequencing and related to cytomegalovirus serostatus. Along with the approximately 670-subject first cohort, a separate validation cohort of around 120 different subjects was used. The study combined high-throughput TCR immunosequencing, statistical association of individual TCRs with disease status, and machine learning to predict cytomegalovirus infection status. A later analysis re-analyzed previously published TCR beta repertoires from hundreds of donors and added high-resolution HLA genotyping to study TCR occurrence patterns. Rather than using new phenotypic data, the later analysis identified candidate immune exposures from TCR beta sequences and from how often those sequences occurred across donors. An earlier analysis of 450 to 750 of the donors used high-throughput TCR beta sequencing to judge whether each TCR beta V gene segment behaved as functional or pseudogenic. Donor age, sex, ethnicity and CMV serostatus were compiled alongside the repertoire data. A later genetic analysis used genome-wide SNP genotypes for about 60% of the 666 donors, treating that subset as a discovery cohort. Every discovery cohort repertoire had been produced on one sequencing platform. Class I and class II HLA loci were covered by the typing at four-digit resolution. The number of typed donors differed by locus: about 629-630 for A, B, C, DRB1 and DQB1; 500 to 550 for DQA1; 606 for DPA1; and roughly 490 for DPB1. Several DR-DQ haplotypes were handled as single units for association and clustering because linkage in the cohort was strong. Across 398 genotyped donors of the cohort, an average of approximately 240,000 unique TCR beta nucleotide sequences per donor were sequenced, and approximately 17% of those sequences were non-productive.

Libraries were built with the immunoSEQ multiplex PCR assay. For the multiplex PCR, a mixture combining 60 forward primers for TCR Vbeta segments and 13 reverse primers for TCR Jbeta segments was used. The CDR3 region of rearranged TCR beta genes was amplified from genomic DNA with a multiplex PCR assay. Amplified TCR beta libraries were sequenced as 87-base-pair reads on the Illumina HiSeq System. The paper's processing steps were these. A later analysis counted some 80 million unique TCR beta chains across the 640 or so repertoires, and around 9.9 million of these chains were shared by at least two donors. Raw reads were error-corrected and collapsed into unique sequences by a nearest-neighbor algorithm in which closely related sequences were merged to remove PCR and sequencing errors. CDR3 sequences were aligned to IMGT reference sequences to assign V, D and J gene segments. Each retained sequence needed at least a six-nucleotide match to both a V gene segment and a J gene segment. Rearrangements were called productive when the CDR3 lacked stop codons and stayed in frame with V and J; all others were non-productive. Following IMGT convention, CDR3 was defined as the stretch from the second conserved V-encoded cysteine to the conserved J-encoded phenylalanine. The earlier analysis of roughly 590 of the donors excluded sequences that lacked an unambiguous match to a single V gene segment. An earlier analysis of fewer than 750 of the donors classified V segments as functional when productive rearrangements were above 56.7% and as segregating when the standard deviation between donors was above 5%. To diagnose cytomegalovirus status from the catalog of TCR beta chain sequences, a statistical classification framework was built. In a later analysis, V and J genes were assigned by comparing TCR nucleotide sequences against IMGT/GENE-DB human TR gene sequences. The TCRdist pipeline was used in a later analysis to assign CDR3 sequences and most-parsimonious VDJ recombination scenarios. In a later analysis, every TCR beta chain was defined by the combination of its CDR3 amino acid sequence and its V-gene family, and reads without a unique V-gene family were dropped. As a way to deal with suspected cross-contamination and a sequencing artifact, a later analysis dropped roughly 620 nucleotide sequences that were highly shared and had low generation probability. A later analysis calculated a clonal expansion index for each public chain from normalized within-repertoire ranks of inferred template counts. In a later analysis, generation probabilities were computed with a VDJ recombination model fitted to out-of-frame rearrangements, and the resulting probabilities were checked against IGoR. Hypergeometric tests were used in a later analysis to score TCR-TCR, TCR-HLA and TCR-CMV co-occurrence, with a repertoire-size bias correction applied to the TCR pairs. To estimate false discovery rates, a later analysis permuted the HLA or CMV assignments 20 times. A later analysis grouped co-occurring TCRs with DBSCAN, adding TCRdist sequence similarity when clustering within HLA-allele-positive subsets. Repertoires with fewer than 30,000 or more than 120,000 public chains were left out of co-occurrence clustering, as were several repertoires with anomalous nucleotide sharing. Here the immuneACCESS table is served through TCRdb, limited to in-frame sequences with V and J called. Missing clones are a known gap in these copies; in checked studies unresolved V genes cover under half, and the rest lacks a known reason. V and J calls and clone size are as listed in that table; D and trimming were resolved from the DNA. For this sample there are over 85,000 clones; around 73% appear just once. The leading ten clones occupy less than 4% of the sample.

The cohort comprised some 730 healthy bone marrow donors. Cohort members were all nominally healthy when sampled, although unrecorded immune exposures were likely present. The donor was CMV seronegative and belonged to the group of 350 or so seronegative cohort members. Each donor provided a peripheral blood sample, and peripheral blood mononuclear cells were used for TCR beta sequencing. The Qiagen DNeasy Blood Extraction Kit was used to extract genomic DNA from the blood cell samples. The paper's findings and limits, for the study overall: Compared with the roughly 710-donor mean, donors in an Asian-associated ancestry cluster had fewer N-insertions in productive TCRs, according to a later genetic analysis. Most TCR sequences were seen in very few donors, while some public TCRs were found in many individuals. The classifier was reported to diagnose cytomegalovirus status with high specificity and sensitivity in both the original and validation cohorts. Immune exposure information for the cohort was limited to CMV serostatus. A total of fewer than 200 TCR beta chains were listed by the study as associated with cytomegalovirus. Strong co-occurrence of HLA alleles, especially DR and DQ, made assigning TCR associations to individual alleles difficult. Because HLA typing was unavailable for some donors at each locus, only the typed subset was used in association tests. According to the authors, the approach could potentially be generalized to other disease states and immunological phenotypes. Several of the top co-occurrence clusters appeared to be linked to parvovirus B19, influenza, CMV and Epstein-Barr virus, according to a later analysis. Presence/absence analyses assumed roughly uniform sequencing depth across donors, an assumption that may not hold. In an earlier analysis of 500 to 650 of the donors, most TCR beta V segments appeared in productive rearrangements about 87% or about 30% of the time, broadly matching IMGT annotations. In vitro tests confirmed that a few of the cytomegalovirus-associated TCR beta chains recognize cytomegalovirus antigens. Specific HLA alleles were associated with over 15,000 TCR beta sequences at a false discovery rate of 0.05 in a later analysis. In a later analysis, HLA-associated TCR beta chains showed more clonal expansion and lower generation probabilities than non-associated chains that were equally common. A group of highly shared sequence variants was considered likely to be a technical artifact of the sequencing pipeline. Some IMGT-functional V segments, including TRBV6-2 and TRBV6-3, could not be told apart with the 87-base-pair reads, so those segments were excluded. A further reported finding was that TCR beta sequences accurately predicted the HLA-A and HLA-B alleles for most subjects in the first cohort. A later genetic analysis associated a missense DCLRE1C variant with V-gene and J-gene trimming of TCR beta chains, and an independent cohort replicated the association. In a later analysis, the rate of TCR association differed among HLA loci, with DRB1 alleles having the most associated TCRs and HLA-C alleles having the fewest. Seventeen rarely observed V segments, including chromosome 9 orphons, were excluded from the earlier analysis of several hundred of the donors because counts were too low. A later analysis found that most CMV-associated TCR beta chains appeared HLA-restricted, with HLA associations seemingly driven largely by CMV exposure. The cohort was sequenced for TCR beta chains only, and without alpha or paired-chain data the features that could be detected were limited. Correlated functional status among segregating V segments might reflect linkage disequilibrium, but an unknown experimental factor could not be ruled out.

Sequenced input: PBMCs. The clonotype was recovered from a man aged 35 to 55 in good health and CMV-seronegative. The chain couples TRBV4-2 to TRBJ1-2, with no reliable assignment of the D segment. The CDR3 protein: CASSPILDTDYGYTF. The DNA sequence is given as TGTGCCAGCAGCCCTATACTCGACACGGACTATGGCTACACCTTC.